This record looks at one TCR beta chain sequence and its context. The table lists this clonotype with a few counts. Its antigen is still unknown. At one end the junction does not follow the germline gene, possibly because of a read error. The CDR1 and CDR2 encoded by the germline V gene (reference sequence) are DFQATT and SNEGSKA. The CDR3 runs 14 amino acids, cysteine and phenylalanine included. Kept here is only the CDR3 DNA, which spans 42 bases and is read in frame from base 1. This sample is part of a study of T-cell reconstitution after alpha-beta-depleted transplantation in children (dated by TCRdb to the mid-2010s). The study in broad terms: Using TCR repertoire profiling, the study quantitatively followed how T-cell immune reconstitution unfolded in children after TCRalphabeta/CD19-depleted allogeneic hematopoietic cell transplantation.

Preparation of the library involved PCR. The sequencer was an Illumina HiSeq 2500. TCR libraries were prepared with molecular barcoding, using unique molecular identifiers to normalize TCRbeta repertoire quantification. The public sequencing data were trimmed at Q25 with fastp and processed into clonotypes with MiXCR by TCRdb, which kept only in-frame beta chains. Each entry merges the rows of one CDR3 protein and shows their most common DNA and genes. The sample has around 380,000 distinct CDR3 sequences on record, approximately 10% of them singletons. 4.5% to 7% of the sample comes from the top ten.

The chain uses TRBV20-1 and TRBJ1-5; a stretch of 7 junction bases matches TRBD1. This TCR derives from a human donor who donated a stem cell graft to a child with acute myeloid leukemia. Sequences were derived from PBMCs from the stem cell graft donor, sampled from the stem cell graft. The nucleotide sequence reads TGCAGTGCCAGAGGACAGGAATCAAATCAGCCCCAGCATTTT. It encodes CSARGQESNQPQHF.